Listed below are T cell receptor beta chains from one sample, sequenced in a study of CD8 T cells in ankylosing spondylitis. TCRdb analysed the 5' RACE reads with MiXCR anew, one entry per CDR3 protein. Here the sample spans some 140,000 distinct CDR3 sequences, around 6.6% being singletons. What was sequenced was blood, either unsorted or a sorted T cell fraction (not recorded which). The receptors derive from a female donor with ankylosing spondylitis or in good health (not recorded which). Each CDR3 is given with its conserved first and last residue. Each record gives: D gene, V gene, clone size, J gene, CDR3 length, CDR3 DNA, CDR3 protein. A D gene is named only where the DNA matches it firmly. Rows give clone size only sometimes, using once, few, many, or a class for an expanded clone.

>.|TRBV7-9|few|TRBJ1-2|14
TGTGCCAGCAGCTTAGGGTGGGCAGGGGATGGCTACACCTTC
CASSLGWAGDGYTF
>.|TRBV24-1|many|TRBJ1-5|13
TGTGCCACCAGCGGGGGGGCCGATCAGCCCCAGCATTTT
CATSGGADQPQHF
>.|TRBV29-1|many|TRBJ1-2|14
TGCAGCGTTGACCAGCACGCCGAAAGCTATGGCTACACCTTC
CSVDQHAESYGYTF
>TRBD1|TRBV20-1|many|TRBJ2-1|13
TGCAGTGCTAGGAAGTGGACAGGGAATGAGCAGTTCTTC
CSARKWTGNEQFF
>.|TRBV12-3/TRBV12-4|many|TRBJ1-2|14
TGTGCCAGCAGTTCATCGGGAGCTAACTATGGCTACACCTTC
CASSSSGANYGYTF
>.|TRBV15|many|TRBJ2-5|14
TGTGCCACCAGCAGAGTTCCAGGGATAGAGACCCAGTACTTC
CATSRVPGIETQYF
>.|TRBV7-2|few|TRBJ2-1|14
TGTGCCAGCAGCTTAGGGGGCTCAGCTATCGAGCAGTTCTTC
CASSLGGSAIEQFF
>.|TRBV7-3|many|TRBJ2-3|13
TGTGCCAGCAGTTCTACAGGGACGAATACGCAGTATTTT
CASSSTGTNTQYF
>TRBD1|TRBV5-1|.|TRBJ2-1|14
TGCGCCAGCAGCCTTCGGGACAGCCACAATGAGCAGTTCTTC
CASSLRDSHNEQFF
>.|TRBV11-3|.|TRBJ2-1|15
TGTGCCAGCAGCTTAGATGGGGCCAGTTACAATGAGCAGTTCTTC
CASSLDGASYNEQFF
>TRBD1|TRBV29-1|many|TRBJ1-2|13
TGCAGCGGTTGGACAGGGGCGGGGTATGGCTACACCTTC
CSGWTGAGYGYTF
>.|TRBV10-3|many|TRBJ1-6|17
TGTGCCATCAGCGTGTCGAAACGCGGGACACTCTCTTCACCCCTCCACTTT
CAISVSKRGTLSSPLHF
>.|TRBV27|.|TRBJ2-1|13
TGTGCCAGCAGTGGAAGGATCTACAATGAGCAGTTCTTC
CASSGRIYNEQFF
>.|TRBV18|.|TRBJ1-2|14
TGTGCCAGCTCAGAAGACGGGCATTGGGGTGGCTACACCTTC
CASSEDGHWGGYTF
>.|TRBV6-6|.|TRBJ1-3|13
TGTGCCAGCAGTTACGGGCCGGGAAACACCATATATTTT
CASSYGPGNTIYF
>TRBD1|TRBV6-5|.|TRBJ1-1|13
TGTGCCATCAGTTACGGACAGGGGGACGAAGCTTTCTTT
CAISYGQGDEAFF
>.|TRBV7-8|many|TRBJ2-3|13
TGTGCCAGCAGCTCGGACCTCACAGATACGCAGTATTTT
CASSSDLTDTQYF
>.|TRBV4-2|few|TRBJ2-2|14
TGTGCCAGCGGCCCGGGACTCCCCACCGGGGAGCTGTTTTTT
CASGPGLPTGELFF
>.|TRBV18|many|TRBJ2-5|11
TGTGCCAGCTCACCGGGGGAGACCCAGTACTTC
CASSPGETQYF
>TRBD2|TRBV4-2|many|TRBJ2-5|16
TGTGCCAGCAGCCAAGATTACAGCGGGAGCCAAGAGACCCAGTACTTC
CASSQDYSGSQETQYF
>.|TRBV5-1|many|TRBJ2-1|16
TGCGCCAGCAGCTTCAAAACTAGTAACTCCTACAATGAGCAGTTCTTC
CASSFKTSNSYNEQFF
>.|TRBV30|few|TRBJ1-2|12
TGTGCCTCAGGCCGACGGGACTATGGCTACACCTTC
CASGRRDYGYTF
>TRBD2|TRBV7-2|many|TRBJ2-7|16
TGTGCCAGCAGCTTAGTGGGTAGCGGGGCCACCTACGAGCAGTACTTC
CASSLVGSGATYEQYF
>TRBD2|TRBV4-1|many|TRBJ2-1|17
TGCGCCAGCAGCCAATGGCGGGGGGGCCTTTCCTACAATGAGCAGTTCTTC
CASSQWRGGLSYNEQFF